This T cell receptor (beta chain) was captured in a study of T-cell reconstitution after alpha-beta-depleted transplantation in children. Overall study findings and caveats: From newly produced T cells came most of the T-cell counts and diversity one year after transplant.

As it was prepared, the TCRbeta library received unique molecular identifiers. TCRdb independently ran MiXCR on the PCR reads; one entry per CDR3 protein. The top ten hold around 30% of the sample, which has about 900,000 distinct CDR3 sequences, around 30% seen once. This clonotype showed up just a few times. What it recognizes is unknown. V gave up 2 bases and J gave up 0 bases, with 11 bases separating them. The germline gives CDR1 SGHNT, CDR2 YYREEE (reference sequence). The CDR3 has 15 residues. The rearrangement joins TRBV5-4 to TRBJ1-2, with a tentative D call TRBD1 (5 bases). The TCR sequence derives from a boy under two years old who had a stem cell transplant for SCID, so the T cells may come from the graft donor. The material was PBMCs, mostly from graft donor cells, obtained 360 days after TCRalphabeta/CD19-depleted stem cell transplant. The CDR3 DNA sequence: TGTGCCAGCAGCTTTCAGGGTGGGGCTAACTATGGCTACACCTTC. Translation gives CASSFQGGANYGYTF.